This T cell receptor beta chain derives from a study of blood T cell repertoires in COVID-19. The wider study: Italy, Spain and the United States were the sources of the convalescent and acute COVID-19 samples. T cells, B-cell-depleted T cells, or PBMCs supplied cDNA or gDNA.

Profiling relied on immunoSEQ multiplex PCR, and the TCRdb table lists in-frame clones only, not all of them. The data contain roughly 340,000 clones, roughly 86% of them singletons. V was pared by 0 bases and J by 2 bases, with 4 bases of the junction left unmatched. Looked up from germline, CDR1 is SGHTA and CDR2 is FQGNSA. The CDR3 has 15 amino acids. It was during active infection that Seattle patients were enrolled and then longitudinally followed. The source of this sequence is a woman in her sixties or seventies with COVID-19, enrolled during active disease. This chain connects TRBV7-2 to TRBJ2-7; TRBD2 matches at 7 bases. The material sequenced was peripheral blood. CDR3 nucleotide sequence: TGTGCCAGCAGCTTAGCGCGCGGGGGTGCCTACGAGCAGTACTTC. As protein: CASSLARGGAYEQYF. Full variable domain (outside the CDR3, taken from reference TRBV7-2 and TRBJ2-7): GAGVSQSPSNKVTEKGKDVELRCDPISGHTALYWYRQSLGQGLEFLIYFQGNSAPDKSGLPSDRFSAERTGGSVSTLTIQRTQQEDSAVYLCASSLARGGAYEQYFGPGTRLTVT.